In its sample, the clone carrying this T cell receptor (beta chain) was seen once. Its matching antigen is unknown. Generated by immunoSEQ multiplex PCR, the TCRdb table keeps only in-frame clones and is missing some. This table holds roughly 250,000 clones, roughly four fifths found once. The data were obtained in a study of Tregs in tolerant kidney transplant recipients. The CDR3 loop spans 15 amino acids. Germline loops: CDR1 GTSNPN, CDR2 SVGIG (reference sequence). V was clipped by 2 bases and J by 5 bases; unmatched bases: 9. Thawed PBMCs were FACS-sorted into unstimulated CD4+CD25+CD127- regulatory T cells, CD4+CD25- non-regulatory cells, CD4 and CD8 cells. General study findings and limits: This study did not directly address biological reproducibility. Validation in larger populations is needed because few patients were studied. Tregs expanded with activated donor B cells seemed most donor-specific.

Input material: CD4+ T cells from blood. This chain links TRBV30 with TRBJ2-3; 8 nucleotides line up with TRBD2. This TCR derives from a human donor in good health. The CDR3 coding sequence is TGTGCCTGGAGTCCCGGGGGGGGGACTGGAGATACGCAGTATTTT. Translation: CAWSPGGGTGDTQYF. The whole variable domain, filled in from reference TRBV30 and TRBJ2-3, reads SQTIHQWPATLVQPVGSPLSLECTVEGTSNPNLYWYRQAAGRGLQLLFYSVGIGQISSEVPQNLSASRPQDRQFILSSKKLLLSDSGFYLCAWSPGGGTGDTQYFGPGTRLTVL.